The 21 T cell receptor beta chains reported below all come from one sample, sequenced in a study of blood T cell repertoires in COVID-19. Clones were read by immunoSEQ multiplex PCR, and TCRdb kept only the in-frame ones, dropping some. This table has around 270,000 clones, approximately 91% appearing once. Sequencing used peripheral blood. These receptors were collected from a person aged 18 to 35 with COVID-19, enrolled during active disease.

This chain connects TRBV5-6 to TRBJ2-2; 11 bases line up with TRBD2. V shed 1 base, J shed 3 bases, and the junction held 5 bases outside the gene matches. CDR3 length: 17 residues. Germline CDR1 and CDR2: SGHDT and YYEEEE. The DNA of the CDR3 is TGTGCCAGCAGCTTGACACTAGCGGGAGCTTACACCGGGGAGCTGTTTTTT. Its protein is CASSLTLAGAYTGELFF.

The V call is TRBV5-1, the J call TRBJ2-3; TRBD2 matches at 9 bases. V shed 0 bases and J 5 bases; nucleotides not matched to a gene: 4. The CDR3 runs 15 residues. The germline V gene has CDR1 SGHRS and CDR2 YFSETQ. The CDR3 loop is CASSLVAGEVDTQYF. CDR3 nucleotides: TGCGCCAGCAGCTTGGTAGCGGGAGAGGTAGATACGCAGTATTTT.

The genes are TRBV6-4 and TRBJ2-1, with D uncertain. V lost 3 bases to trimming and J lost 7 bases, with 22 bases between them. CDR1 is MRHNA, CDR2 SNTAGT, per germline. The CDR3 length is 17 residues. This CDR3 is CASSERPYGSVENEQFF. DNA for the CDR3: TGTGCCAGCAGTGAAAGGCCCTACGGAAGCGTCGAGAATGAGCAGTTCTTC.

V usage is TRBV18 and J usage is TRBJ1-1, with D possibly matching TRBD1 (5 bases). The CDR3 contains 13 residues. Germline V gives CDR1 KGHSH, CDR2 LQKENI. The ends were cut back, 4 bases at V and 4 bases at J, with 10 bases in the middle. The DNA for the CDR3 is TGTGCCAGCTCACGGGGACTGGGCACTGAAGCTTTCTTT. Translated: CASSRGLGTEAFF.

This rearrangement joins TRBV28 to TRBJ2-3; TRBD2 aligns across 7 bases. The V gene end was trimmed by 5 bases and the J gene end by 5 bases; junction bases not matched to a gene: 16. This CDR3 region has 17 residues. Looked up from germline, CDR1 is MDHEN and CDR2 is SYDVKM. This chain's CDR3 is CASSATTLGRALDTQYF. The CDR3 DNA reads TGTGCCAGCAGTGCCACCACGCTGGGGAGGGCTTTAGATACGCAGTATTTT.

The chain uses TRBV6-2 or TRBV6-3 and TRBJ2-3; tentatively, D is TRBD1 (5 bases). Looked up from germline, CDR1 is MNHEY and CDR2 is SVGEGT. Trimming removed 4 bases from V and 1 base from J, with 12 bases in between. This CDR3 has 15 residues. CDR3 in amino acids: CASSFIGAGTDTQYF. CDR3 sequence (DNA): TGTGCCAGCAGTTTTATAGGGGCTGGCACAGATACGCAGTATTTT.

The rearrangement links TRBV6-2 or TRBV6-3 to TRBJ1-1; possibly TRBD1 for D (6 bases). Germline loops: CDR1 MNHEY, CDR2 SVGEGT. The CDR3 totals 16 residues. The V gene lost 2 bases and the J gene lost 0 bases, with 13 bases spanning the gap. In DNA, the CDR3 is TGTGCCAGCAGTTACGCCCGTACAGGGTTGAACACTGAAGCTTTCTTT. Its protein is CASSYARTGLNTEAFF.

This chain uses TRBV6-1 with TRBJ2-3, with D maybe TRBD2 (5 bases). V was shortened by 2 bases and J by 1 base, with 10 bases between the two germline ends. The CDR3 has 15 amino acids. Germline CDR1 MNHNS, CDR2 SASEGT. This chain's CDR3 is CASSELEGGTDTQYF. Here the CDR3 DNA reads TGTGCCAGCAGTGAATTAGAGGGAGGCACAGATACGCAGTATTTT.

J is TRBJ2-1 and V is TRBV20-1; a possible D gene is TRBD1 (5 bases). The germline CDR1 and CDR2 sequences are DFQATT and SNEGSKA (reference sequence). The V gene lost 2 bases and the J gene lost 6 bases, with 5 bases spanning the gap. The CDR3 totals 11 residues. The DNA of the CDR3 is TGCAGTGCTAGAAGGGGCAATGAGCAGTTCTTC. This codes for CSARRGNEQFF.

J is TRBJ2-1 and V is TRBV27; perhaps TRBD1 as D (5 bases). CDR1 and CDR2 (germline): MNHEY, SMNVEV (reference sequence). V was shortened by 8 bases and J by 5 bases, with 13 bases between the two germline ends. The CDR3 covers 13 residues. In DNA, the CDR3 is TGTGCCAGCCACCTTGGGGCAAACAATGAGCAGTTCTTC. This sequence encodes CASHLGANNEQFF.

The chain uses TRBV5-4 and TRBJ2-1; D may be TRBD1 (6 bases). V was clipped by 5 bases and J by 6 bases, with 12 bases between them. The CDR3 loop spans 13 amino acids. Germline-derived CDR1 and CDR2 are SGHNT and YYREEE (reference sequence). The CDR3 nucleotides read TGTGCCAGCAGTTCTGGGGGCATCAATGAGCAGTTCTTC. This translates into CASSSGGINEQFF.

The chain uses TRBV6-1 and TRBJ2-1, with 9 bases fitting TRBD2. Germline CDR1 is MNHNS and CDR2 is SASEGT. After removal of 3 bases from V and 4 bases from J, the junction contained 1 base not matched to a gene. The CDR3 sequence is 14 residues long. In DNA, the CDR3 is TGTGCCAGCAGTGAGGGACTAGCTTACAATGAGCAGTTCTTC. Translation: CASSEGLAYNEQFF.

V usage is TRBV23-1 and J usage is TRBJ2-5; TRBD1 aligns across 7 bases. TRBV23-1 carries the ORF label, with uncertain function. The CDR3 runs 16 residues. J lost 2 bases, V lost 0 bases, and 6 bases had no gene match. Here the CDR3 reads CASSQSRWDRQETQYF. The CDR3 DNA reads as TGCGCCAGCAGTCAATCTCGATGGGACAGACAAGAGACCCAGTACTTC.

This clone was observed a single time. The gene calls are TRBV6-5 and TRBJ2-1, with no clear D. Germline-derived CDR1 and CDR2 are MNHEY and SVGAGI. The CDR3 contains 12 residues. V lost 8 bases and J lost 4, with 9 bases in between. The CDR3, as DNA: TGTGCCAGCTTTGGAGAGTACAATGAGCAGTTCTTC. Translated, it gives CASFGEYNEQFF.

This clone was counted ten times or more. The chain links TRBV5-4 to TRBJ2-3; 8 nucleotides agree with TRBD1. The CDR3 is 14 amino acids. V gave up 0 bases and J gave up 5 bases; unmatched junction bases: 2. Germline V gives CDR1 SGHNT, CDR2 YYREEE (reference sequence). The CDR3, as DNA: TGTGCCAGCAGCTTGGACAGGGGGAGAGATACGCAGTATTTT. It specifies CASSLDRGRDTQYF. The variable domain in full, completed from reference TRBV5-4 and TRBJ2-3, reads ETGVTQSPTHLIKTRGQQVTLRCSSQSGHNTVSWYQQALGQGPQFIFQYYREEENGRGNFPPRFSGLQFPNYSSELNVNALELDDSALYLCASSLDRGRDTQYFGPGTRLTVL.

The chain carries TRBV7-2 and TRBJ2-3, with D perhaps TRBD2 (5 bases). V was trimmed by 7 bases and J by 4 bases, leaving 12 bases between them. The CDR3 length is 13 residues. Germline CDR1 SGHTA, CDR2 FQGNSA. CDR3 nucleotide sequence: TGTGCCAGCAACAAGCTAGCCGCAGATACGCAGTATTTT. This encodes CASNKLAADTQYF. Full variable domain (rest looked up from reference TRBV7-2 and TRBJ2-3): GAGVSQSPSNKVTEKGKDVELRCDPISGHTALYWYRQSLGQGLEFLIYFQGNSAPDKSGLPSDRFSAERTGGSVSTLTIQRTQQEDSAVYLCASNKLAADTQYFGPGTRLTVL.

The chain links TRBV4-1 to TRBJ2-1, with 10 positions matching TRBD2. V lost 4 bases and J lost 2; bases outside the gene matches: 5. The CDR3 runs 16 residues. Per the germline V gene, CDR1 is MGHRA and CDR2 is YSYEKL. CDR3 loop: CASSPSLAGAYNEQFF. Here the CDR3 DNA reads TGCGCCAGCAGCCCGAGCCTAGCGGGGGCCTACAATGAGCAGTTCTTC.

The V and J genes are TRBV6-5 and TRBJ1-2, with TRBD1 matching 12 bases. V lost 6 bases to trimming and J lost 5 bases; unmatched junction nucleotides: 7. The germline gives CDR1 MNHEY, CDR2 SVGAGI. CDR3 size: 15 residues. The CDR3 loop reads CASSSRDRGRYGYTF. CDR3 bases: TGTGCCAGCAGCTCCAGGGACAGGGGGCGATATGGCTACACCTTC.

This chain connects TRBV12-3 or TRBV12-4 to TRBJ2-1; D gene uncertain. The CDR3 covers 11 residues. Deletions cut 7 bases from V and 8 bases from J, with 9 bases between. As DNA, the CDR3 is TGTGCCAGCACCCGCGGAGATGAGCAGTTCTTC. It translates to CASTRGDEQFF.

This chain links TRBV5-1 with TRBJ1-5, with no clear D. The germline V gene encodes CDR1 SGHRS and CDR2 YFSETQ. Trimming stripped 3 bases from V and 5 bases from J, with 15 bases between. CDR3 length equals 15 residues. The CDR3 DNA reads as TGCGCCAGCAGCTGGAGAGGCCCCATTGATCAGCCCCAGCATTTT. Its translation is CASSWRGPIDQPQHF.

This clone was observed a single time. The V gene is TRBV11-2, the J gene TRBJ1-3, with TRBD1 matching over 8 bases. The CDR3 has 15 residues. Germline loops: CDR1 SGHAT, CDR2 FQNNGV. Trimming removed 5 bases from V and 3 bases from J; junction bases left unmatched: 6. DNA for the CDR3: TGTGCCAGCAGCATTGGACAGGGAATTGGAAACACCATATATTTT. Its protein product is CASSIGQGIGNTIYF.